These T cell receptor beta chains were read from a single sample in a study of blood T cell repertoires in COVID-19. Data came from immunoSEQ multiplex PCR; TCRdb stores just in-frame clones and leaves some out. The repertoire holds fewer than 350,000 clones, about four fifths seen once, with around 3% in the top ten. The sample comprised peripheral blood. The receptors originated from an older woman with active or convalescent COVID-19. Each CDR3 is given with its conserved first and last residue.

CDR3 protein: CASSIPTGGLSYEQYF
J gene: TRBJ2-7
V gene: TRBV19

CDR3 protein: CASSYWTGGDEKLFF
J gene: TRBJ1-4
V gene: TRBV6-5

CDR3 protein: CASSPRGETSYEQYF
J gene: TRBJ2-7
V gene: TRBV7-2

CDR3 protein: CASRPRGYSGNTIYF
J gene: TRBJ1-3
V gene: TRBV2

CDR3 protein: CASSTQKGQGVVWSQHF
J gene: TRBJ1-5
V gene: TRBV19

CDR3 protein: CASSRPGLGGEQFF
J gene: TRBJ2-1
V gene: TRBV7-2

CDR3 protein: CASSSYRWPGKETQYF
J gene: TRBJ2-5
V gene: TRBV7-9

CDR3 protein: CASSQDLVFPNEQFF
J gene: TRBJ2-1
V gene: TRBV3-1/TRBV3-2

CDR3 protein: CASSLSTGQLSYEQYF
J gene: TRBJ2-7
V gene: TRBV7-2

CDR3 protein: CASSASGTGATREAFF
J gene: TRBJ1-1
V gene: TRBV6-1

CDR3 protein: CASSLGDRVNEQYF
J gene: TRBJ2-7
V gene: TRBV13

CDR3 protein: CAWRDRSNTEAFF
J gene: TRBJ1-1
V gene: TRBV30

CDR3 protein: CASSWGQGDIGELFF
J gene: TRBJ2-2
V gene: TRBV7-2

CDR3 protein: CASRIDRNNEKLFF
J gene: TRBJ1-4
V gene: TRBV6-5

CDR3 protein: CASSQRTGSSYNEQFF
J gene: TRBJ2-1
V gene: TRBV4-3

CDR3 protein: CATSRTDRAHGYTF
J gene: TRBJ1-2
V gene: TRBV15

CDR3 protein: CASSPIGAGGRETQYF
J gene: TRBJ2-5
V gene: TRBV27

CDR3 protein: CASSLFGTVNEQFF
J gene: TRBJ2-1
V gene: TRBV7-3

CDR3 protein: CASSRTGLDQPQHF
J gene: TRBJ1-5
V gene: TRBV5-6

CDR3 protein: CSVSRVGNEQFF
J gene: TRBJ2-1
V gene: TRBV29-1

CDR3 protein: CASSDSGTGGRNGYTF
J gene: TRBJ1-2
V gene: TRBV6-4

CDR3 protein: CAWSVEQGLSYEQYF
J gene: TRBJ2-7
V gene: TRBV30

CDR3 protein: CASSEQGGAYGYTF
J gene: TRBJ1-2
V gene: TRBV6-4

CDR3 protein: CASSRLAGSTDTQYF
J gene: TRBJ2-3
V gene: TRBV10-1

CDR3 protein: CASSHHYRGLDTGELFF
J gene: TRBJ2-2
V gene: TRBV4-1

CDR3 protein: CSASMAGRDSNQPQHF
J gene: TRBJ1-5
V gene: TRBV20-1

CDR3 protein: CAIKQGQGANEQYF
J gene: TRBJ2-7
V gene: TRBV10-3

CDR3 protein: CSVDRLVRGGYGYTF
J gene: TRBJ1-2
V gene: TRBV29-1

CDR3 protein: CASSLLQENTEAFF
J gene: TRBJ1-1
V gene: TRBV7-9

CDR3 protein: CAISADSDQPQHF
J gene: TRBJ1-5
V gene: TRBV10-3

CDR3 protein: CASSEVVSREYGYTF
J gene: TRBJ1-2
V gene: TRBV6-1

CDR3 protein: CASSVETGGTSYEQYF
J gene: TRBJ2-7
V gene: TRBV9

CDR3 protein: CASSLGPSSVGSYNEQFF
J gene: TRBJ2-1
V gene: TRBV11-2

CDR3 protein: CASGQGARTDTQYF
J gene: TRBJ2-3
V gene: TRBV5-1